These T cell receptor beta chains were read from a single sample in a study of regulatory T cells in long-lasting Graves disease. TCRdb analysed the multiplex PCR reads with MiXCR anew, one entry per CDR3 protein. The profile shows hundreds of thousands of distinct CDR3 sequences, roughly 15% of them singletons. The same data also contributed to another study, on T cells in Graves' hyperthyroidism and ophthalmopathy.

Sequences were derived from peripheral blood mononuclear cells (PBMCs), sampled at new diagnosis, from a patient treated with antithyroid drugs. These receptor sequences come from a woman aged 30 to 39 with Graves disease. CDR3s include the opening cysteine and the closing phenylalanine or tryptophan. A D gene is named only where the DNA matches it firmly. The size entry is marked missing in some rows and otherwise reads once, few, many or a size class.

>TRBJ2-3|TRBV9|few|.
CASSEDRTSDTQYF
TGTGCCAGCAGCGAAGACAGGACCTCAGATACGCAGTATTTT
>TRBJ2-3|TRBV27|many|TRBD2
CASSPHLPTSGHEAPDTQYF
TGTGCCAGCAGTCCCCACCTTCCGACTAGCGGCCACGAGGCCCCAGATACGCAGTATTTT
>TRBJ2-1|TRBV12-3/TRBV12-4|many|TRBD2
CASRTGTSGSSYNEQFF
TGTGCCAGCAGAACTGGGACTAGCGGGAGCTCCTACAATGAGCAGTTCTTC
>TRBJ1-5|TRBV6-2/TRBV6-3|few|TRBD1
CASSSTAQGLKQPQHF
TGTGCCAGCAGTTCCACCGCACAGGGGCTAAAGCAGCCCCAGCATTTT
>TRBJ1-5|TRBV19|many|.
CASTVVGNQPQHF
TGTGCCAGTACCGTGGTGGGTAATCAGCCCCAGCATTTT
>TRBJ2-7|TRBV7-9|many|.
CASSPNVGSSYEQYF
TGTGCCAGCAGCCCAAATGTGGGCAGCTCCTACGAGCAGTACTTC
>TRBJ1-2|TRBV13|.|TRBD1
CASSPLDRAYGYTF
TGTGCCAGCAGCCCCCTGGACAGGGCGTATGGCTACACCTTC
>TRBJ1-5|TRBV6-1|many|.
CASRTRLLSQPQHF
TGTGCCAGCAGGACGAGGCTCCTGAGTCAGCCCCAGCATTTT
>TRBJ1-4|TRBV12-3/TRBV12-4|.|TRBD1
CASSPKGGWREKLFF
TGTGCCAGCAGTCCAAAAGGGGGCTGGAGGGAAAAACTGTTTTTT
>TRBJ2-7|TRBV27|many|.
CASSPTWGDRVTYEQYF
TGTGCCAGCAGCCCGACCTGGGGGGACAGAGTTACCTACGAGCAGTACTTC
>TRBJ2-1|TRBV7-9|many|.
CASSLRSSGHYNEQFF
TGTGCCAGCAGCTTAAGGTCCAGCGGACACTACAATGAGCAGTTCTTC
>TRBJ2-5|TRBV5-1|.|TRBD1
CASSGGTGYQETQYF
TGCGCCAGCAGCGGCGGGACAGGTTACCAAGAGACCCAGTACTTC
>TRBJ2-7|TRBV7-9|many|.
CASSLYGPYEQYF
TGTGCCAGCAGCTTATACGGCCCCTACGAGCAGTACTTC
>TRBJ2-7|TRBV14|many|.
CASSLGQSEQYF
TGTGCCAGCAGCCTCGGACAGAGCGAGCAGTACTTC
>TRBJ2-2|TRBV20-1|.|.
CSARGSANTGELFF
TGCAGTGCTAGAGGGTCAGCGAACACCGGGGAGCTGTTTTTT
>TRBJ2-5|TRBV2|many|TRBD2
CASRGLFGLAVQETQYF
TGTGCCAGCAGGGGACTCTTTGGGCTAGCGGTGCAAGAGACCCAGTACTTC
>TRBJ1-1|TRBV30|many|TRBD1
CAWSVKGTGMNTEAFF
TGTGCCTGGAGTGTAAAGGGGACAGGGATGAACACTGAAGCTTTCTTT
>TRBJ1-4|TRBV28|many|TRBD1
CASRPRQGATNEKLFF
TGTGCCAGCAGGCCCCGACAGGGGGCTACTAATGAAAAACTGTTTTTT
>TRBJ1-5|TRBV19|few|.
CASSIQQSNQPQHF
TGTGCCAGTAGTATTCAGCAGAGCAATCAGCCCCAGCATTTT
>TRBJ2-7|TRBV5-1|.|TRBD2
CASSRTSGTTYEQYF
TGCGCCAGCAGCCGGACTAGCGGGACTACCTACGAGCAGTACTTC
>TRBJ2-4|TRBV6-1|many|.
CASVNGAGAKNIQYF
TGTGCCAGCGTAAACGGGGCTGGGGCCAAAAACATTCAGTACTTC
>TRBJ2-7|TRBV6-1|many|.
CASSDAAGSSYEQYF
TGTGCCAGCAGTGACGCAGCGGGTAGCAGCTACGAGCAGTACTTC
>TRBJ1-4|TRBV20-1|few|.
CSARDLTTGGKLFF
TGCAGTGCTAGAGATTTGACCACCGGTGGAAAACTGTTTTTT
>TRBJ2-1|TRBV28|many|TRBD2
CASKGLAVYNEQFF
TGTGCCAGCAAAGGACTAGCAGTCTACAATGAGCAGTTCTTC
>TRBJ1-6|TRBV24-1|many|.
CATSESSYNSPLHF
TGTGCCACCTCGGAAAGCTCCTATAATTCACCCCTCCACTTT
>TRBJ2-4|TRBV7-9|.|.
CASSDRWDIQYF
TGTGCCAGCAGCGACCGATGGGACATTCAGTACTTC
>TRBJ2-7|TRBV29-1|many|.
CSVRGRTASSYEQYF
TGCAGCGTTAGGGGACGGACGGCGAGCTCCTACGAGCAGTACTTC
>TRBJ2-5|TRBV29-1|many|.
CSVEESQETQYF
TGCAGCGTTGAGGAAAGCCAAGAGACCCAGTACTTC
>TRBJ2-5|TRBV28|few|.
CASSALTPVGQETQYF
TGTGCCAGCAGTGCCCTGACTCCCGTCGGCCAAGAGACCCAGTACTTC
>TRBJ1-1|TRBV6-1|many|TRBD1
CASIVAGGYEAFF
TGTGCCAGCATTGTGGCAGGGGGCTATGAAGCTTTCTTT
>TRBJ1-6|TRBV3-1|.|.
CASSLGGKNSPLHF
TGTGCCAGCAGCCTTGGAGGGAAAAATTCACCCCTCCACTTT
>TRBJ2-7|TRBV6-1|.|.
CASSEVSAYAQYF
TGTGCCAGCAGTGAAGTGTCTGCTTACGCGCAGTACTTC
>TRBJ1-3|TRBV20-1|.|.
CSARRAAGNTIYF
TGCAGTGCTAGACGGGCCGCTGGAAACACCATATATTTT
>TRBJ2-7|TRBV28|many|.
CASGQYEQYF
TGTGCCAGCGGTCAATACGAGCAGTACTTC
>TRBJ2-2|TRBV11-2|many|TRBD2
CASSLAIPGLAGNTGELFF
TGTGCCAGCAGCTTAGCAATACCGGGACTAGCGGGTAACACCGGGGAGCTGTTTTTT
>TRBJ2-5|TRBV5-1|many|.
CASSLASPRETQYF
TGCGCCAGCAGCTTGGCCTCGCCGAGGGAGACCCAGTACTTC
>TRBJ2-3|TRBV18|.|TRBD2
CASSPPVGLAGGHTDTQYF
TGTGCCAGCTCACCACCGGTAGGACTAGCGGGAGGACACACAGATACGCAGTATTTT
>TRBJ2-1|TRBV20-1|few|TRBD2
CSASNTGTSGYNEQFF
TGCAGTGCTAGTAATACCGGGACTAGCGGATACAATGAGCAGTTCTTC
>TRBJ2-7|TRBV7-2|few|.
CASSFPGISSYEQYF
TGTGCCAGCAGCTTCCCCGGGATTAGCTCCTACGAGCAGTACTTC
>TRBJ1-5|TRBV28|many|.
CASSTLKPQHF
TGTGCCAGCAGTACCCTGAAGCCCCAGCATTTT
>TRBJ2-3|TRBV29-1|.|TRBD1
CSVSNGQGETDTQYF
TGCAGCGTATCTAACGGACAGGGTGAAACAGATACGCAGTATTTT
>TRBJ2-1|TRBV11-2|few|.
CASSLAEAYNEQFF
TGTGCCAGCAGCTTAGCGGAGGCCTACAATGAGCAGTTCTTC
>TRBJ1-6|TRBV28|many|TRBD1
CASSRRGTGMSPLHF
TGTGCCAGCAGTCGAAGGGGGACAGGAATGTCACCCCTCCACTTT
>TRBJ1-6|TRBV27|many|.
CASTDSSNSPLHF
TGTGCCAGTACGGACAGTAGTAATTCACCCCTCCACTTT
>TRBJ1-6|TRBV7-2|many|TRBD1
CASSWGLAGGDSPLHF
TGTGCCAGCAGCTGGGGGCTGGCAGGGGGGGACTCACCCCTCCACTTT
>TRBJ2-4|TRBV5-1|.|TRBD1
CASSGGQGRNIQYF
TGTGCCAGCAGTGGGGGACAGGGAAGAAACATTCAGTACTTC
>TRBJ2-2|TRBV20-1|few|.
CSARVTGEGGELFF
TGCAGTGCTAGAGTAACGGGAGAGGGCGGGGAGCTGTTTTTT
>TRBJ2-7|TRBV6-2/TRBV6-3|.|.
CASSYSGTRSEQYF
TGTGCCAGCAGTTACTCCGGAACTAGATCCGAGCAGTACTTC
>TRBJ2-2|TRBV6-1|.|TRBD1
CASSMDRVASTGELFF
TGTGCCAGCAGTATGGACAGGGTCGCGAGCACCGGGGAGCTGTTTTTT
>TRBJ2-7|TRBV28|few|.
CASTTPTVVDEQYF
TGTGCCAGCACCACCCCGACGGTGGTCGACGAGCAGTACTTC
>TRBJ2-5|TRBV20-1|many|.
CSARDRAGRETQYF
TGCAGTGCTAGAGATCGGGCAGGTCGGGAGACCCAGTACTTC
>TRBJ2-5|TRBV30|.|TRBD1
CACLNRGRSETQYF
TGTGCCTGCCTAAACAGGGGGCGGTCAGAGACCCAGTACTTC
>TRBJ1-5|TRBV28|.|.
CASSLVRASNQPQHF
TGTGCCAGCAGCCTAGTCCGAGCTAGCAATCAGCCCCAGCATTTT
>TRBJ2-7|TRBV4-1|.|TRBD2
CASSQPTSGGSYEQYF
TGCGCCAGCAGCCAGCCGACTAGCGGGGGGTCCTACGAGCAGTACTTC